A selection of T cell receptor beta chains follows, all from one sample in a study of shared clonotypes between healthy human individuals. Only in-frame clones appear in the TCRdb table, and some are missing; sequencing was by immunoSEQ multiplex PCR. The sample holds around 940,000 clones, over 75% seen once. Sequenced input: memory CD4+ T cells sorted from blood. Receptor source: a man between 18 and 29 years old in good health. Each CDR3 is given with its conserved first and last residue. The D gene is left open where the match is weak. Clone size is given for some rows only: seen once, a few or many times, or a class if the clone is expanded.

size: .; V: TRBV7-9; D: .; J: TRBJ2-5; CDR3: CASSPTKLEETQYF; DNA: TGTGCCAGCAGCCCGACGAAACTAGAAGAGACCCAGTACTTC
size: once; V: TRBV27; D: .; J: TRBJ1-2; CDR3: CASSLRGARNYGYTF; DNA: TGTGCCAGCAGTTTAAGGGGGGCCCGTAACTATGGCTACACCTTC
size: once; V: TRBV6-1; D: .; J: TRBJ2-4; CDR3: CASSAWYGGLGPNIQYF; DNA: TGTGCCAGCAGTGCTTGGTATGGGGGGTTAGGTCCGAACATTCAGTACTTC
size: few; V: TRBV7-2; D: .; J: TRBJ1-1; CDR3: CASSLPPGTEAFF; DNA: TGTGCCAGCAGTCTCCCTCCCGGGACTGAAGCTTTCTTT
size: .; V: TRBV2; D: .; J: TRBJ1-2; CDR3: CASSEEGRAGYTF; DNA: TGTGCCAGCAGTGAAGAGGGTAGGGCTGGCTACACCTTC
size: few; V: TRBV28; D: .; J: TRBJ1-6; CDR3: CASSLPGHSSSSYNSPLHF; DNA: TGTGCCAGCAGCCTGCCGGGACACTCGAGCAGCTCCTATAATTCACCCCTCCACTTT
size: .; V: TRBV28; D: .; J: TRBJ1-3; CDR3: CASSSPGGLYGNTIYF; DNA: TGTGCCAGCAGTTCACCCGGGGGGCTATATGGAAACACCATATATTTT
size: .; V: TRBV14; D: .; J: TRBJ1-1; CDR3: CASSRNSLNTEAFF; DNA: TGTGCCAGCAGCCGAAACAGCTTGAACACTGAAGCTTTCTTT
size: .; V: TRBV5-1; D: TRBD2; J: TRBJ2-1; CDR3: CASSPPQRGHEQFF; DNA: TGCGCCAGCAGCCCCCCCCAGCGGGGTCATGAGCAGTTCTTC
size: .; V: TRBV11-2; D: .; J: TRBJ2-5; CDR3: CASSLGGRETQYF; DNA: TGTGCCAGCAGCTTAGGGGGTCGAGAGACCCAGTACTTC
size: once; V: TRBV7-9; D: .; J: TRBJ2-7; CDR3: CASSLKPGYEQYF; DNA: TGTGCCAGCAGCTTAAAGCCGGGCTACGAGCAGTACTTC